Listed below are T cell receptor beta chains from one sample, sequenced in a study of blood T cell repertoires in COVID-19. Data came from immunoSEQ multiplex PCR; TCRdb stores just in-frame clones and leaves some out. The sample has 150,000 to 200,000 clones; 70% to 90% are singletons. Specimen: peripheral blood. The source is a man aged 35 to 55 with active or convalescent COVID-19. The CDR3 runs from the conserved cysteine through the conserved F or W. D genes are given only for firm matches. Size is stated for part of the rows, as once, few or many counts, or as a class when the clone is expanded.

size: NA
J: TRBJ1-1
D: TRBD1
V: TRBV5-4
CDR3: CASSWGTGSTEAFF
DNA: TGTGCCAGCAGCTGGGGGACAGGGAGCACTGAAGCTTTCTTT

size: NA
J: TRBJ2-7
D: NA
V: TRBV13
CDR3: CASSSEGEVYEQYF
DNA: TGTGCCAGCAGCTCAGAGGGGGAAGTTTACGAGCAGTACTTC

size: once
J: TRBJ1-1
D: TRBD1
V: TRBV10-3
CDR3: CAISPGTGAQNTEAFF
DNA: TGTGCCATCAGTCCCGGGACAGGGGCACAGAACACTGAAGCTTTCTTT

size: once
J: TRBJ2-7
D: TRBD2
V: TRBV29-1
CDR3: CSARGTSGSSYEQYF
DNA: TGCAGCGCCCGCGGGACTAGCGGGAGCTCCTACGAGCAGTACTTC

size: NA
J: TRBJ1-5
D: TRBD1
V: TRBV28
CDR3: CASGTGIGQPQHF
DNA: TGTGCCAGCGGGACAGGGATCGGTCAGCCCCAGCATTTT

size: NA
J: TRBJ2-2
D: NA
V: TRBV27
CDR3: CASSRGKNTGELFF
DNA: TGTGCCAGCAGTCGGGGGAAGAACACCGGGGAGCTGTTTTTT

size: NA
J: TRBJ2-3
D: TRBD2
V: TRBV5-4
CDR3: CASIVGSGGAIHKYF
DNA: TGTGCCAGCATCGTTGGTAGCGGGGGGGCTATACACAAGTATTTT

size: once
J: TRBJ1-2
D: NA
V: TRBV30
CDR3: CAWMVGYGYTF
DNA: TGTGCCTGGATGGTCGGCTATGGCTACACCTTC

size: NA
J: TRBJ2-7
D: TRBD1
V: TRBV7-2
CDR3: CASSLAGQGPYEQYF
DNA: TGTGCCAGCAGCTTAGCGGGACAGGGACCCTACGAGCAGTACTTC

size: NA
J: TRBJ1-5
D: NA
V: TRBV10-3
CDR3: CAIRNPGNYSNQPQHF
DNA: TGTGCCATCAGAAATCCAGGAAATTATAGCAATCAGCCCCAGCATTTT

size: few
J: TRBJ2-5
D: NA
V: TRBV27
CDR3: CASSFLFRGGETQYF
DNA: TGTGCCAGCAGTTTTTTATTCAGGGGCGGGGAGACCCAGTACTTC

size: NA
J: TRBJ2-6
D: TRBD1
V: TRBV6-1
CDR3: CASSDYGRGLAGANVLTF
DNA: TGTGCCAGCAGTGACTACGGCAGGGGGCTGGCTGGGGCCAACGTCCTGACTTTC

size: NA
J: TRBJ1-3
D: TRBD1
V: TRBV6-6
CDR3: CASSQQGEYGNTIYF
DNA: TGTGCCAGCAGTCAACAGGGGGAATACGGAAACACCATATATTTT

size: few
J: TRBJ1-2
D: NA
V: TRBV18
CDR3: CATTLQGSGVYGYTF
DNA: TGTGCCACCACCTTACAGGGAAGTGGAGTCTATGGCTACACCTTC

size: few
J: TRBJ1-1
D: NA
V: TRBV19
CDR3: CASSSSGVMNTEAFF
DNA: TGTGCCAGTAGTAGCTCCGGGGTCATGAACACTGAAGCTTTCTTT

size: NA
J: TRBJ1-5
D: NA
V: TRBV6-5
CDR3: CASSYGQGNQPQHF
DNA: TGTGCCAGCAGTTACGGTCAGGGCAATCAGCCCCAGCATTTT

size: NA
J: TRBJ1-5
D: TRBD1
V: TRBV2
CDR3: CASRGDRATSQPQHF
DNA: TGTGCCAGCAGGGGGGACAGGGCTACCTCACAGCCCCAGCATTTT

size: NA
J: TRBJ1-2
D: NA
V: TRBV27
CDR3: CASRGLRGGSYGYTF
DNA: TGTGCCAGCCGGGGTCTAAGGGGGGGTTCCTATGGCTACACCTTC

size: NA
J: TRBJ2-7
D: TRBD2
V: TRBV29-1
CDR3: CSARLAGGELYGYEQYF
DNA: TGCAGCGCCAGACTAGCGGGGGGGGAACTATACGGCTACGAGCAGTACTTC

size: NA
J: TRBJ1-4
D: NA
V: TRBV27
CDR3: CASSSWVSGTNEKLFF
DNA: TGTGCCAGCAGTTCATGGGTCAGTGGGACAAATGAAAAACTGTTTTTT

size: NA
J: TRBJ2-7
D: NA
V: TRBV27
CDR3: CASSLSRSPGEQYF
DNA: TGTGCCAGCAGTTTGTCGAGGTCGCCGGGGGAGCAGTACTTC

size: NA
J: TRBJ1-1
D: NA
V: TRBV28
CDR3: CASSWKRQAFF
DNA: TGTGCCAGCAGTTGGAAGAGGCAAGCTTTCTTT

size: NA
J: TRBJ1-1
D: NA
V: TRBV6-2/TRBV6-3
CDR3: CASSYSTGNTEAFF
DNA: TGTGCCAGCAGTTACTCGACTGGGAACACTGAAGCTTTCTTT

size: NA
J: TRBJ1-6
D: NA
V: TRBV12-5
CDR3: CACRRSVGSPLHF
DNA: TGTGCTTGTCGAAGGTCGGTGGGCTCACCCCTCCACTTT

size: NA
J: TRBJ2-7
D: NA
V: TRBV20-1
CDR3: CSAGGRYEQYF
DNA: TGCAGTGCTGGGGGGAGATACGAGCAGTACTTC

size: NA
J: TRBJ1-4
D: TRBD1
V: TRBV7-8
CDR3: CASSKDRAEKLFF
DNA: TGTGCCAGCAGCAAGGACAGGGCGGAAAAACTGTTTTTT

size: NA
J: TRBJ2-7
D: NA
V: TRBV13
CDR3: CASSARGGAVYEQYF
DNA: TGTGCCAGCAGCGCCCGAGGGGGGGCCGTTTACGAGCAGTACTTC

size: NA
J: TRBJ1-4
D: TRBD1
V: TRBV6-6
CDR3: CASSPNEDRLDYNEKLFF
DNA: TGTGCCAGCAGTCCAAACGAGGACAGGTTGGACTATAATGAAAAACTGTTTTTT

size: NA
J: TRBJ2-3
D: NA
V: TRBV11-2
CDR3: CASSSSSAQYTDTQYF
DNA: TGTGCCAGCAGCTCCTCTAGCGCCCAATACACAGATACGCAGTATTTT

size: NA
J: TRBJ2-1
D: NA
V: TRBV5-4
CDR3: CASTLGEENEQFF
DNA: TGTGCCAGCACCTTGGGGGAGGAAAATGAGCAGTTCTTC

size: NA
J: TRBJ1-1
D: NA
V: TRBV6-5
CDR3: CASTRYRVGYTEAFF
DNA: TGTGCCAGCACCAGGTACAGGGTGGGGTACACTGAAGCTTTCTTT

size: NA
J: TRBJ2-2
D: TRBD1
V: TRBV24-1
CDR3: CATSDRYWDRGNTGELFF
DNA: TGTGCCACCAGTGATCGATACTGGGACAGGGGGAACACCGGGGAGCTGTTTTTT

size: NA
J: TRBJ1-3
D: NA
V: TRBV2
CDR3: CASKGDSGNTIYF
DNA: TGTGCCAGCAAGGGGGACTCTGGAAACACCATATATTTT

size: NA
J: TRBJ2-2
D: NA
V: TRBV11-3
CDR3: CASSLLGNTGELFF
DNA: TGTGCCAGCAGCCTCCTAGGAAACACCGGGGAGCTGTTTTTT

size: NA
J: TRBJ1-2
D: NA
V: TRBV9
CDR3: CASSADSSRSYGYTF
DNA: TGTGCCAGCAGCGCGGACAGCTCTAGGAGCTATGGCTACACCTTC

size: NA
J: TRBJ1-4
D: NA
V: TRBV18
CDR3: CASSPTGQHRKGIEKLFF
DNA: TGTGCCAGCTCACCGACAGGCCAACACCGAAAGGGTATTGAAAAACTGTTTTTT

size: NA
J: TRBJ1-3
D: TRBD1
V: TRBV5-1
CDR3: CASSRDRGNTIYF
DNA: TGCGCCAGCAGCCGGGACAGGGGAAACACCATATATTTT

size: NA
J: TRBJ2-7
D: NA
V: TRBV28
CDR3: CASRPIRGVGEQYF
DNA: TGTGCCAGCAGACCAATTCGGGGAGTCGGCGAGCAGTACTTC

size: NA
J: TRBJ1-1
D: TRBD1
V: TRBV19
CDR3: CASSRGLGEAFF
DNA: TGTGCCAGTAGCAGGGGGCTGGGTGAAGCTTTCTTT

size: NA
J: TRBJ1-2
D: TRBD1
V: TRBV23-1
CDR3: CASSQSINPGTARVNYGYTF
DNA: TGCGCCAGCAGTCAATCGATAAACCCGGGGACAGCCAGGGTCAACTATGGCTACACCTTC

size: NA
J: TRBJ1-2
D: NA
V: TRBV11-2
CDR3: CASSSLTNPRGYTF
DNA: TGTGCCAGCAGCTCCCTCACGAACCCGAGGGGCTACACCTTC

size: NA
J: TRBJ2-2
D: TRBD2
V: TRBV7-3
CDR3: CASSPWTSGGTGELFF
DNA: TGTGCCAGCAGCCCCTGGACTAGCGGGGGAACCGGGGAGCTGTTTTTT

size: NA
J: TRBJ1-2
D: NA
V: TRBV6-1
CDR3: CASSEDRKDYGYTF
DNA: TGTGCCAGCAGTGAAGACAGGAAAGACTATGGCTACACCTTC

size: NA
J: TRBJ1-1
D: TRBD1
V: TRBV7-9
CDR3: CASSVQGDTEAFF
DNA: TGTGCCAGCAGCGTCCAGGGGGACACTGAAGCTTTCTTT

size: NA
J: TRBJ1-6
D: TRBD1
V: TRBV9
CDR3: CASSKDRLSNSPLHF
DNA: TGTGCCAGCAGCAAGGACAGGCTAAGCAATTCACCCCTCCACTTT

size: NA
J: TRBJ1-5
D: TRBD1
V: TRBV12-3/TRBV12-4
CDR3: CASSDRVNQPQHF
DNA: TGTGCCAGCAGTGACAGGGTAAATCAGCCCCAGCATTTT

size: NA
J: TRBJ1-6
D: NA
V: TRBV7-9
CDR3: CASSLVARGGIHF
DNA: TGTGCCAGCAGCTTAGTGGCCAGGGGAGGGATCCACTTT

size: NA
J: TRBJ1-2
D: NA
V: TRBV27
CDR3: CASSFGGLGGYTF
DNA: TGTGCCAGCAGTTTTGGAGGGTTGGGCGGCTACACCTTC

size: NA
J: TRBJ2-5
D: NA
V: TRBV5-1
CDR3: CASSLGLDGWETQYF
DNA: TGCGCCAGCAGCTTGGGACTAGACGGTTGGGAGACCCAGTACTTC

size: NA
J: TRBJ2-1
D: NA
V: TRBV27
CDR3: CASSVLVGGYNEQFF
DNA: TGTGCCAGCAGTGTCCTAGTGGGGGGTTACAATGAGCAGTTCTTC

size: NA
J: TRBJ1-2
D: NA
V: TRBV5-1
CDR3: CASSLEQNYGYTF
DNA: TGCGCCAGCAGCTTGGAACAGAACTATGGCTACACCTTC

size: NA
J: TRBJ1-4
D: NA
V: TRBV29-1
CDR3: CSVLPRGTNEKLFF
DNA: TGCAGCGTTCTTCCCAGGGGAACTAATGAAAAACTGTTTTTT

size: once
J: TRBJ1-2
D: NA
V: TRBV19
CDR3: CASSSPSREDPNYGYTF
DNA: TGTGCCAGCAGTTCCCCGTCCCGGGAGGATCCTAACTATGGCTACACCTTC